A selection of T cell receptor beta chains follows, all from one sample in a study of naive and memory T cell subsets. From the 5' RACE reads, TCRdb called clonotypes with MiXCR, one entry per CDR3 protein. Of 56,000 or so distinct CDR3 sequences listed, 7.6% are singletons. The receptors originated from a female donor in good health. Each CDR3 is given with its conserved first and last residue. Each record gives: clone size, J gene, CDR3 length, D gene, V gene, CDR3 protein, CDR3 DNA. A D gene is named only where the DNA matches it firmly. Clone size, where shown, is once, few, many, or a class for clones that have expanded.

clone size: many
J gene: TRBJ2-3
CDR3 length: 11
D gene: -
V gene: TRBV9
CDR3 protein: CASSVGDTQYF
CDR3 DNA: TGTGCCAGCAGCGTAGGAGATACGCAGTATTTT

clone size: few
J gene: TRBJ1-2
CDR3 length: 11
D gene: -
V gene: TRBV12-3/TRBV12-4
CDR3 protein: CASRTAYGYTF
CDR3 DNA: TGTGCCAGCAGAACAGCCTATGGCTACACCTTC

clone size: many
J gene: TRBJ2-6
CDR3 length: 15
D gene: -
V gene: TRBV7-6
CDR3 protein: CASSLVNSGANVLTF
CDR3 DNA: TGTGCCAGCAGCTTAGTGAACTCTGGGGCCAACGTCCTGACTTTC

clone size: -
J gene: TRBJ2-5
CDR3 length: 15
D gene: -
V gene: TRBV20-1
CDR3 protein: CSARVPATTQETQYF
CDR3 DNA: TGCAGTGCTAGAGTCCCCGCGACCACCCAAGAGACCCAGTACTTC

clone size: many
J gene: TRBJ2-7
CDR3 length: 15
D gene: TRBD1
V gene: TRBV6-2/TRBV6-3
CDR3 protein: CASRGTGTVAYEQYF
CDR3 DNA: TGTGCCAGCAGGGGGACCGGGACAGTAGCCTACGAGCAGTACTTC

clone size: -
J gene: TRBJ2-7
CDR3 length: 15
D gene: -
V gene: TRBV29-1
CDR3 protein: CSALEGAGRRYEQYF
CDR3 DNA: TGCAGCGCCCTGGAGGGGGCAGGGAGAAGGTACGAGCAGTACTTC

clone size: many
J gene: TRBJ1-5
CDR3 length: 16
D gene: -
V gene: TRBV5-1
CDR3 protein: CASSLDGSRRNQPQHF
CDR3 DNA: TGCGCCAGCAGCTTGGACGGTTCGAGGCGCAATCAGCCCCAGCATTTT

clone size: many
J gene: TRBJ2-3
CDR3 length: 17
D gene: -
V gene: TRBV5-6
CDR3 protein: CASSLGRLSGPVRTQYF
CDR3 DNA: TGTGCCAGCAGCTTGGGGAGATTGAGCGGGCCCGTTCGTACGCAGTATTTT

clone size: -
J gene: TRBJ1-1
CDR3 length: 15
D gene: -
V gene: TRBV6-6
CDR3 protein: CASSYPSRGRTEAFF
CDR3 DNA: TGTGCCAGCAGTTACCCGTCCAGGGGCCGCACTGAAGCTTTCTTT

clone size: many
J gene: TRBJ2-3
CDR3 length: 15
D gene: -
V gene: TRBV9
CDR3 protein: CASSVEVNWADTQYF
CDR3 DNA: TGTGCCAGCAGCGTAGAAGTAAATTGGGCAGATACGCAGTATTTT

clone size: few
J gene: TRBJ1-4
CDR3 length: 15
D gene: TRBD1
V gene: TRBV4-3
CDR3 protein: CASSWTGGGNEKLFF
CDR3 DNA: TGCGCCAGCAGTTGGACAGGGGGCGGGAATGAAAAACTGTTTTTT

clone size: -
J gene: TRBJ1-5
CDR3 length: 14
D gene: -
V gene: TRBV18
CDR3 protein: CASSSKGSNQPQHF
CDR3 DNA: TGTGCCAGCTCATCGAAAGGCAGCAATCAGCCCCAGCATTTT

clone size: few
J gene: TRBJ1-1
CDR3 length: 15
D gene: -
V gene: TRBV19
CDR3 protein: CASSIIGKSDTEAFF
CDR3 DNA: TGTGCCAGTAGTATAATCGGGAAGAGTGACACTGAAGCTTTCTTT

clone size: many
J gene: TRBJ2-3
CDR3 length: 13
D gene: TRBD2
V gene: TRBV6-1
CDR3 protein: CASSEQRGDTQYF
CDR3 DNA: TGTGCCAGCAGTGAACAGCGGGGAGATACGCAGTATTTT

clone size: many
J gene: TRBJ1-6
CDR3 length: 13
D gene: TRBD1
V gene: TRBV28
CDR3 protein: CASTQDRASPLHF
CDR3 DNA: TGTGCCAGCACCCAAGACAGGGCTTCACCCCTCCACTTT

clone size: few
J gene: TRBJ2-1
CDR3 length: 17
D gene: TRBD1
V gene: TRBV20-1
CDR3 protein: CSARKSGDRGCGPKQFF
CDR3 DNA: TGCAGTGCTAGAAAATCCGGGGACAGGGGTTGTGGACCTAAGCAGTTCTTC

clone size: few
J gene: TRBJ2-1
CDR3 length: 15
D gene: -
V gene: TRBV4-2
CDR3 protein: CASSPDGVSYNEQFF
CDR3 DNA: TGTGCCAGCAGCCCCGACGGGGTTTCCTACAATGAGCAGTTCTTC

clone size: -
J gene: TRBJ2-7
CDR3 length: 14
D gene: -
V gene: TRBV6-2/TRBV6-3
CDR3 protein: CASSYSQGRYEQYF
CDR3 DNA: TGTGCCAGCAGTTACTCACAGGGGAGGTACGAGCAGTACTTC

clone size: few
J gene: TRBJ2-1
CDR3 length: 14
D gene: -
V gene: TRBV20-1
CDR3 protein: CSARTDISYNEQFF
CDR3 DNA: TGCAGTGCCAGGACAGATATCTCCTACAATGAGCAGTTCTTC

clone size: -
J gene: TRBJ1-1
CDR3 length: 13
D gene: -
V gene: TRBV18
CDR3 protein: CASSLQALTEAFF
CDR3 DNA: TGTGCCAGCTCGTTACAGGCTCTCACTGAAGCTTTCTTT

clone size: few
J gene: TRBJ2-2
CDR3 length: 16
D gene: TRBD2
V gene: TRBV27
CDR3 protein: CASSSRTSGGTGELFF
CDR3 DNA: TGTGCCAGCAGTTCACGAACTAGCGGGGGGACCGGGGAGCTGTTTTTT

clone size: -
J gene: TRBJ2-6
CDR3 length: 15
D gene: -
V gene: TRBV6-2/TRBV6-3
CDR3 protein: CASSYSVGGANVLTF
CDR3 DNA: TGTGCCAGCAGTTACTCTGTGGGTGGGGCCAACGTCCTGACTTTC

clone size: many
J gene: TRBJ2-2
CDR3 length: 16
D gene: -
V gene: TRBV4-3
CDR3 protein: CASSQDRRGYTGELFF
CDR3 DNA: TGCGCCAGCAGCCAAGATCGAAGGGGCTACACCGGGGAGCTGTTTTTT

clone size: many
J gene: TRBJ2-2
CDR3 length: 15
D gene: -
V gene: TRBV5-1
CDR3 protein: CASSSKSSVEGELFF
CDR3 DNA: TGCGCCAGCTCGAGCAAGAGTTCGGTCGAAGGGGAGCTGTTTTTT

clone size: -
J gene: TRBJ1-1
CDR3 length: 15
D gene: -
V gene: TRBV2
CDR3 protein: CASTLDGGPGTEAFF
CDR3 DNA: TGTGCCAGCACACTTGACGGGGGGCCGGGCACTGAAGCTTTCTTT

clone size: few
J gene: TRBJ2-3
CDR3 length: 15
D gene: TRBD2
V gene: TRBV4-3
CDR3 protein: CASSQERGFTDTQYF
CDR3 DNA: TGCGCCAGCAGCCAAGAGCGGGGGTTCACAGATACGCAGTATTTT

clone size: many
J gene: TRBJ2-1
CDR3 length: 15
D gene: TRBD1
V gene: TRBV6-5
CDR3 protein: CASSGQESSYNEQFF
CDR3 DNA: TGTGCCAGCAGTGGACAGGAAAGCTCCTACAATGAGCAGTTCTTC

clone size: few
J gene: TRBJ2-1
CDR3 length: 16
D gene: -
V gene: TRBV7-9
CDR3 protein: CASSLRESSWYDEQFF
CDR3 DNA: TGTGCCAGCAGCTTACGAGAAAGTTCGTGGTACGATGAGCAGTTCTTC

clone size: -
J gene: TRBJ2-5
CDR3 length: 14
D gene: TRBD1
V gene: TRBV5-1
CDR3 protein: CASSPGQLQETQYF
CDR3 DNA: TGCGCCAGCAGCCCGGGACAGCTACAAGAGACCCAGTACTTC

clone size: few
J gene: TRBJ2-7
CDR3 length: 16
D gene: -
V gene: TRBV28
CDR3 protein: CASSFQRGPGLYEQYF
CDR3 DNA: TGTGCCAGCAGTTTTCAAAGGGGCCCCGGGCTCTACGAGCAGTACTTC

clone size: many
J gene: TRBJ2-7
CDR3 length: 15
D gene: TRBD1
V gene: TRBV7-2
CDR3 protein: CASSLGQGALYEQYF
CDR3 DNA: TGTGCCAGCAGCCTCGGACAGGGGGCCCTTTACGAGCAGTACTTC

clone size: many
J gene: TRBJ1-5
CDR3 length: 14
D gene: -
V gene: TRBV9
CDR3 protein: CASSASHASQPQHF
CDR3 DNA: TGTGCCAGCAGCGCGTCCCACGCAAGTCAGCCCCAGCATTTT

clone size: -
J gene: TRBJ2-1
CDR3 length: 12
D gene: -
V gene: TRBV5-6
CDR3 protein: CASSLFRSEQFF
CDR3 DNA: TGTGCCAGCAGCTTGTTCCGGAGCGAGCAGTTCTTC

clone size: many
J gene: TRBJ1-3
CDR3 length: 16
D gene: -
V gene: TRBV18
CDR3 protein: CASSPEGRLSGNTIYF
CDR3 DNA: TGTGCCAGCTCACCGGAGGGCCGGCTCTCTGGAAACACCATATATTTT

clone size: -
J gene: TRBJ2-7
CDR3 length: 14
D gene: -
V gene: TRBV28
CDR3 protein: CASSSGPSFYEQYF
CDR3 DNA: TGTGCCAGCAGTTCGGGCCCCTCCTTCTACGAGCAGTACTTC

clone size: -
J gene: TRBJ2-7
CDR3 length: 14
D gene: -
V gene: TRBV2
CDR3 protein: CASRNGQSSYEQYF
CDR3 DNA: TGTGCCAGCAGAAACGGTCAGAGCTCCTACGAGCAGTACTTC

clone size: -
J gene: TRBJ2-4
CDR3 length: 16
D gene: TRBD1
V gene: TRBV28
CDR3 protein: CASSPGQGAAKNIQYF
CDR3 DNA: TGTGCCAGCAGTCCCGGACAGGGGGCGGCCAAAAACATTCAGTACTTC

clone size: many
J gene: TRBJ2-1
CDR3 length: 14
D gene: -
V gene: TRBV6-4
CDR3 protein: CASSAEGNIGEQFF
CDR3 DNA: TGTGCCAGCAGCGCCGAGGGGAATATCGGTGAGCAGTTCTTC

clone size: many
J gene: TRBJ1-2
CDR3 length: 13
D gene: -
V gene: TRBV6-5
CDR3 protein: CASSFRGPEGYTF
CDR3 DNA: TGTGCCAGCAGTTTCAGGGGCCCAGAGGGCTACACCTTC

clone size: many
J gene: TRBJ2-2
CDR3 length: 12
D gene: -
V gene: TRBV28
CDR3 protein: CASSPHPGELFF
CDR3 DNA: TGTGCCAGCAGTCCTCACCCCGGGGAGCTGTTTTTT

clone size: -
J gene: TRBJ2-3
CDR3 length: 16
D gene: -
V gene: TRBV9
CDR3 protein: CASSESGAYSTDTQYF
CDR3 DNA: TGTGCCAGCAGCGAATCCGGGGCTTATAGCACAGATACGCAGTATTTT

clone size: many
J gene: TRBJ1-2
CDR3 length: 14
D gene: -
V gene: TRBV6-6
CDR3 protein: CASSWETQNYGYTF
CDR3 DNA: TGTGCCAGCAGTTGGGAGACGCAGAACTATGGCTACACCTTC

clone size: many
J gene: TRBJ2-3
CDR3 length: 15
D gene: -
V gene: TRBV6-1
CDR3 protein: CASSEAAGSTDTQYF
CDR3 DNA: TGTGCCAGCAGTGAAGCGGCAGGGAGCACAGATACGCAGTATTTT

clone size: few
J gene: TRBJ1-2
CDR3 length: 15
D gene: TRBD1
V gene: TRBV12-3/TRBV12-4
CDR3 protein: CASRDGTANPYGYTF
CDR3 DNA: TGTGCCAGCAGGGACGGGACAGCCAACCCCTATGGCTACACCTTC

clone size: few
J gene: TRBJ2-7
CDR3 length: 13
D gene: -
V gene: TRBV6-2/TRBV6-3
CDR3 protein: CASDLGRAYEQYF
CDR3 DNA: TGTGCCAGCGATTTGGGACGGGCCTACGAGCAGTACTTC

clone size: -
J gene: TRBJ1-4
CDR3 length: 14
D gene: -
V gene: TRBV5-5
CDR3 protein: CASSLPGQNEKLFF
CDR3 DNA: TGTGCCAGCAGCTTGCCTGGGCAGAATGAAAAACTGTTTTTT

clone size: few
J gene: TRBJ2-2
CDR3 length: 13
D gene: -
V gene: TRBV4-2
CDR3 protein: CASSQEVVAGLFF
CDR3 DNA: TGTGCCAGCAGCCAAGAAGTTGTCGCGGGGCTGTTTTTT

clone size: -
J gene: TRBJ1-5
CDR3 length: 10
D gene: -
V gene: TRBV6-2/TRBV6-3
CDR3 protein: CAIKHEVAHF
CDR3 DNA: TGTGCCATCAAACACGAAGTAGCGCATTTT

clone size: -
J gene: TRBJ2-5
CDR3 length: 16
D gene: TRBD2
V gene: TRBV9
CDR3 protein: CASSNRRSGDQETQYF
CDR3 DNA: TGTGCCAGCAGCAATCGGCGTAGCGGGGACCAAGAGACCCAGTACTTC

clone size: few
J gene: TRBJ2-1
CDR3 length: 14
D gene: -
V gene: TRBV5-1
CDR3 protein: CASTTGRSYNEQFF
CDR3 DNA: TGCGCCAGCACTACAGGGCGGTCCTACAATGAGCAGTTCTTC

clone size: many
J gene: TRBJ1-4
CDR3 length: 11
D gene: -
V gene: TRBV11-2
CDR3 protein: CASSLYEKLFF
CDR3 DNA: TGTGCCAGCAGCTTGTATGAAAAACTGTTTTTT

clone size: many
J gene: TRBJ1-5
CDR3 length: 14
D gene: -
V gene: TRBV27
CDR3 protein: CASSFLYSNQPQHF
CDR3 DNA: TGTGCCAGCAGTTTCCTCTATAGCAATCAGCCCCAGCATTTT